The rows below give T cell receptor beta chains drawn from one sample of a study of T cell repertoires in cytomegalovirus infection. TCRdb fed the reads into MiXCR, producing one record per CDR3 protein. The data contain approximately 74,000 distinct CDR3 sequences, 35% to 45% of them singletons. Antigens for these TCRs are unknown. Sequences were derived from CD8+ T cells from cultured PBMCs, sampled from culture after CMV antigen stimulation. The receptors were sampled from a human donor in good health (CMV status not recorded). Some clones in this sample may be carry-over from other donors' samples. The CDR3 runs from the conserved cysteine through the conserved F or W. A D gene is named only where the DNA matches it firmly. Only some rows state a clone size, as once, few, many or a class for expanded clones.

V	D	size	J	DNA	CDR3
TRBV4-1	-	-	TRBJ2-7	TGCGCCAGCAGCCAAGGACTCTTCTACGAGCAGTACTTC	CASSQGLFYEQYF
TRBV7-9	-	few	TRBJ2-1	TGTGCCAGCAGCTTCTCCGACAGGCGAAGCTCCTACAATGAGCAGTTCTTC	CASSFSDRRSSYNEQFF
TRBV15	-	-	TRBJ1-6	TGTGCCACCAGCAGAGATCTTGGGGAGTTTAATTCACCCCTCCACTTT	CATSRDLGEFNSPLHF
TRBV7-2	-	many	TRBJ2-3	TGTGCCAGCAGCTTAGTCCTAGCGTGGACAGATACGCAGTATTTT	CASSLVLAWTDTQYF
TRBV7-6	TRBD1	-	TRBJ2-7	TGTGCCAGCAGCTTAGTCGGACAGGGGATCTCCTACGAGCAGTACTTC	CASSLVGQGISYEQYF
TRBV18	-	once	TRBJ1-4	TGTGCCAGCTCACCACCGGCACGGGACGAGAAACTGTTTTTT	CASSPPARDEKLFF
TRBV7-9	-	-	TRBJ2-7	TGTGCCAGCAGCTCCACAGTATCCTACGAGCAGTACTTC	CASSSTVSYEQYF
TRBV11-1	TRBD2	-	TRBJ2-3	TGTGCCAGCCGAACTAGCGGGGTAGGCACAGATACGCAGTATTTT	CASRTSGVGTDTQYF
TRBV7-6	TRBD1	few	TRBJ2-1	TGTGCCAGCAGCTTACAGGGGGCATGGGGGAATGAGCAGTTCTTC	CASSLQGAWGNEQFF
TRBV4-1	TRBD1	few	TRBJ1-5	TGCGCCAGCAGCAAAGCAGGGGGCGGCAATCAGCCCCAGCATTTT	CASSKAGGGNQPQHF
TRBV6-1	TRBD1	few	TRBJ1-1	TGTGCCAGCGACCGGGACAGGTTAAGCACTGAAGCTTTCTTT	CASDRDRLSTEAFF
TRBV27	-	many	TRBJ1-2	TGTGCCAGCAGCATAGGTGGAGGGGCGTGGACCTTC	CASSIGGGAWTF
TRBV7-6	-	many	TRBJ2-1	TGTGCCAGCAGCCCGACCATCGGATACAATGAGCAGTTCTTC	CASSPTIGYNEQFF
TRBV6-2/TRBV6-3	-	-	TRBJ1-5	TGTGCCAGCAGTTACGAATTGCGGGGGTTACAGCCCCAGCATTTT	CASSYELRGLQPQHF
TRBV7-2	-	-	TRBJ2-7	TGTGCCAGCAGCTTAGTCCGCAGTGACGAGCAGTACTTC	CASSLVRSDEQYF
TRBV7-9	-	-	TRBJ2-3	TGTGCCAGCAGAGGAAGCAACGTGGATACGCAGTATTTT	CASRGSNVDTQYF
TRBV12-3/TRBV12-4	TRBD2	-	TRBJ2-2	TGTGCCACTCCCGGACTAGCGGGGACCGGGGAGCTGTTTTTT	CATPGLAGTGELFF
TRBV7-2	-	few	TRBJ2-1	TGTGCCAGCAGCTTAGCCCATGAGCAGTTCTTC	CASSLAHEQFF
TRBV4-2	-	-	TRBJ1-1	TGTGCCAGCATTGGGAAGAACACTGAAGCTTTCTTT	CASIGKNTEAFF
TRBV7-8	-	once	TRBJ2-7	TGTGCCAGCAGCCCCGGACAAGTCTACGAGCAGTACTTC	CASSPGQVYEQYF
TRBV5-1	TRBD2	-	TRBJ2-2	TGCGCCAGCAGCCAGCGGGGGGACTTCACCGGGGAGCTGTTTTTT	CASSQRGDFTGELFF
TRBV7-2	TRBD1	many	TRBJ1-2	TGTGCCAGCAGCCTCCCCATGATACAGGGGTATGGCTACACCTTC	CASSLPMIQGYGYTF
TRBV7-2	TRBD1	-	TRBJ2-7	TGTGCCAGCAGCGACACAGGGGGCTACGAGCAGTACTTC	CASSDTGGYEQYF
TRBV4-3	-	many	TRBJ1-1	TGCGCCAGCAGCCAAGAAGCGACAGGTTCCATGAACACTGAAGCTTTCTTT	CASSQEATGSMNTEAFF
TRBV19	-	-	TRBJ1-5	TGTGCCAGTAGTATCCTAGGGGAATGGAGTCAGCCCCAGCATTTT	CASSILGEWSQPQHF
TRBV5-8	TRBD2	-	TRBJ2-1	TGTGCCAGCAGCCCGGGACTAGAAATTTACAATGAGCAGTTCTTC	CASSPGLEIYNEQFF
TRBV7-7	-	-	TRBJ2-1	TGTGCTAGCAGCTTAACCAGGGGTAATGAGCAGTTCTTC	CASSLTRGNEQFF
TRBV27	-	-	TRBJ2-2	TGTGCCAGCAGCCCGTTACAGGGAACCGGGGAGCTGTTTTTT	CASSPLQGTGELFF
TRBV4-1	-	few	TRBJ1-3	TGCGCCAGCAGCCAAGGGGCAGGCTCTGGAAACACCATATATTTT	CASSQGAGSGNTIYF
TRBV27	TRBD2	few	TRBJ2-5	TGTGCCAGCAGTTTAAGTTGGGGGGGGGGTCAAGAGACCCAGTACTTC	CASSLSWGGGQETQYF
TRBV29-1	TRBD2	-	TRBJ2-1	TGCAGCGTTGAAGTTGGGACTAGCGGGGGGGAATCCTACAATGAGCAGTTCTTC	CSVEVGTSGGESYNEQFF
TRBV6-1	TRBD1	-	TRBJ2-1	TGTGCCAGCAGGGGGGAACAGGGGGCTCACTACAATGAGCAGTTCTTC	CASRGEQGAHYNEQFF
TRBV6-6	-	-	TRBJ2-5	TGTGCCAGCAGTTACGTGGGGTCAGGAGAGACCCAGTACTTC	CASSYVGSGETQYF
TRBV5-6	-	-	TRBJ2-1	TGTGCCAGCAGCTTGGAGGCTGAACTCAATGAGCAGTTCTTC	CASSLEAELNEQFF
TRBV2	TRBD2	-	TRBJ2-1	TGTGCCAGCAGTTTAGCGGGGTCCCACAATGAGCAGTTCTTC	CASSLAGSHNEQFF
TRBV7-2	-	few	TRBJ2-7	TGTGCCAGCAGCTTAGCCCGGGGCAATCTCTACGAGCAGTACTTC	CASSLARGNLYEQYF
TRBV28	-	few	TRBJ2-7	TGTGCCAGCAGTTTATGGGCGGAAGCCTACGAGCAGTACTTC	CASSLWAEAYEQYF
TRBV2	-	-	TRBJ2-2	TGTGCCAGCACCCTTACCGGGGAGCTGTTTTTT	CASTLTGELFF